These 5 T cell receptor beta chains share one sample of origin, sequenced in a study of shared clonotypes between healthy human individuals. Assay: immunoSEQ multiplex PCR; the TCRdb copy retains only in-frame clones and omits some. The sample carries approximately 2,000,000 clones, 92% recorded once. Input material: naive CD4+ T cells from PBMCs. Subset given: CD45RA+ positively selected. The receptor set was obtained from a man in his late teens or twenties in good health. Some clones in this sample may be carry-over from other donors' samples.

The J gene is TRBJ2-7, the V gene TRBV5-1; unclear D gene. The CDR3 length is 14 residues. V was cut by 2 bases and J by 12 bases, with 21 bases left in between. In germline, CDR1 is SGHRS, CDR2 YFSETQ. CDR3 protein: CASSFVYEDPTRYF. The CDR3 DNA sequence: TGCGCCAGCAGCTTCGTTTATGAGGACCCCACGCGGTACTTC. The full variable domain, completed using reference TRBV5-1 and TRBJ2-7, is KAGVTQTPRYLIKTRGQQVTLSCSPISGHRSVSWYQQTPGQGLQFLFEYFSETQRNKGNFPGRFSGRQFSNSRSEMNVSTLELGDSALYLCASSFVYEDPTRYFGPGTRLTVT.

Here the CDR3 reads CSVDRGRIETQYF. The CDR3 region has the DNA TGCAGCGTTGATAGGGGCCGGATAGAGACCCAGTACTTC. This chain uses TRBV29-1 with TRBJ2-5; a weak D match, TRBD1 (5 bases). V was cut by 3 bases and J by 4 bases, with 12 bases left in between. The CDR3 has 13 residues. In germline, CDR1 is SQVTM, CDR2 ANQGSEA.

The chain uses TRBV29-1 and TRBJ1-4; D is undetermined. With 4 bases removed from V and 7 bases from J, the gap between germline ends came to 10 bases. The V gene's germline CDR1 is SQVTM and CDR2 ANQGSEA. This CDR3 contains 12 residues. The CDR3 DNA sequence: TGCAGCGTTGGGGATCGATTTGAAAAACTGTTTTTT. Protein sequence: CSVGDRFEKLFF.

V usage is TRBV29-1 and J usage is TRBJ2-4, with D hard to call. The V and J ends lost 7 bases and 7 bases respectively, with 17 bases between them. The CDR3 is 13 residues long. CDR1 SQVTM and CDR2 ANQGSEA come from the germline V gene. CDR3 amino acids: CSALGGSANIQYF. CDR3 sequence (DNA): TGCAGCGCCCTGGGCGGATCTGCGAACATTCAGTACTTC.

This clone was found once. The chain has TRBV7-9 and TRBJ2-1; D call uncertain. The CDR3 sequence is 13 residues long. Looked up from germline, CDR1 is SEHNR and CDR2 is FQNEAQ (reference sequence). V was clipped by 0 bases and J by 9 bases, with 9 bases between them. In DNA, the CDR3 is TGTGCCAGCAGCTTAGCGGATGTTGGTGAGCAGTTCTTC. Its protein product is CASSLADVGEQFF.